The 9 T cell receptor beta chains below all came from one sample that was sequenced in a study of T cells in Graves' hyperthyroidism and ophthalmopathy. Template material for amplifying TCR beta CDR3 regions consisted of RNA transcripts. First-round RT-PCR with HTBI primers amplified the TCR CDR3 region. TCRdb fed the multiplex PCR reads into MiXCR, producing one record per CDR3 protein. This sample has hundreds of thousands of distinct CDR3 sequences, with about a sixth found just once. Sequencing used blood. The receptors shown here come from a woman under 30 with Graves' hyperthyroidism.

This clonotype has a count of ten or more. It is unclear where the CDR3 begins or ends on the DNA, so no DNA is shown, and the CDR3 is as TCRdb lists it. The chain couples TRBV6-1 to TRBJ2-1; the table's D call of TRBD2 was not tested on the DNA. The CDR3 is 15 amino acids long, termini counted. Germline values: CDR1 MNHNS, CDR2 SASEGT. The CDR3 sequence is CASSSSGGVYNEQFF.

CDR3: CASISGGFNQPQHF. CDR3 DNA: TGTGCCAGCATCTCAGGGGGTTTCAATCAGCCCCAGCATTTT. This chain uses TRBV6-1 with TRBJ1-5; 7 bases align to TRBD1. Trimming at V came to 7 bases and at J to 3 bases, leaving 6 bases not matched to a gene. Germline values: CDR1 MNHNS, CDR2 SASEGT. The CDR3 contains 14 residues.

This clonotype was seen at least ten times. V is TRBV3-1 and J is TRBJ1-6; 7 bases are a match to TRBD1. This CDR3 contains 16 residues. Germline values: CDR1 LGHDT, CDR2 YNNKEL (reference sequence). The J segment lost 2 bases and the V segment lost 2 bases, leaving 3 bases of the junction unmatched. In DNA, the CDR3 is TGTGCCAGCAGCCAAAGACAGGGAACCTATAATTCACCCCTCCACTTT. Its translation: CASSQRQGTYNSPLHF.

J is TRBJ1-2 and V is TRBV5-5, with D unresolved. This CDR3 is 15 amino acids long. CDR1 is SGHKS, CDR2 YYEKEE, per germline (reference sequence). V lost 0 bases and J 4 bases, leaving 13 bases between the germline ends. CDR3 nucleotide sequence: TGTGCCAGCAGCTTGGACCGGGGAATGTTCTATGGCTACACCTTC. Protein sequence: CASSLDRGMFYGYTF.

The rearrangement joins TRBV9 to TRBJ2-3; D tentatively fits TRBD1 or TRBD2 (6 bases each). Germline-derived CDR1 and CDR2 are SGDLS and YYNGEE. CDR3 length equals 13 residues. V was trimmed by 0 bases and J by 9 bases, leaving 11 bases between them. CDR3 residues: CASSVDGGGTQYF. For the CDR3, the DNA is TGTGCCAGCAGCGTAGACGGGGGCGGCACGCAGTATTTT.

This clonotype was counted only a few times. The chain recombines TRBV7-6 with TRBJ2-5; 8 nucleotides line up with TRBD2. This CDR3 contains 16 residues. CDR1 is SGHVS, CDR2 FNYEAQ, per germline. Trimming cost V 3 bases and J 0 bases; bases outside gene matches: 6. CDR3 sequence (DNA): TGTGCCAGCAGCTTCCGGGGGGGGCGCAACCAAGAGACCCAGTACTTC. Amino acid sequence: CASSFRGGRNQETQYF. Drawing the rest from reference TRBV7-6 and TRBJ2-5, the complete variable domain is GAGVSQSPRYKVTKRGQDVALRCDPISGHVSLYWYRQALGQGPEFLTYFNYEAQQDKSGLPNDRFSAERPEGSISTLTIQRTEQRDSAMYRCASSFRGGRNQETQYFGPGTRLLVL.

This clonotype appeared many times. The chain has TRBV3-1 and TRBJ1-1, with unresolved D. The CDR3 extends over 13 amino acids. The V end was cut by 1 base, the J end by 4 bases, with 7 bases between. CDR1 is LGHDT, CDR2 YNNKEL, per germline (reference sequence). CDR3 protein: CASSQGEFTEAFF. As DNA, the CDR3 is TGTGCCAGCAGCCAAGGGGAGTTCACTGAAGCTTTCTTT. The whole variable domain, remainder taken from reference TRBV3-1 and TRBJ1-1, is DTAVSQTPKYLVTQMGNDKSIKCEQNLGHDTMYWYKQDSKKFLKIMFSYNNKELIINETVPNRFSPKSPDKAHLNLHINSLELGDSAVYFCASSQGEFTEAFFGQGTRLTVV.

This clonotype was counted at least ten times. This chain joins TRBV20-1 and TRBJ2-7, with 14 positions matching TRBD2. The CDR3 loop spans 15 amino acids. Germline loops: CDR1 DFQATT, CDR2 SNEGSKA (reference sequence). V lost 5 bases to trimming and J lost 4 bases; unmatched junction nucleotides: 7. The CDR3 DNA sequence: TGCAGTGCTTCTGGACTAGCGGGAGGCGGATACGAGCAGTACTTC. This gives the protein CSASGLAGGGYEQYF.

This clonotype was observed at least ten times. V is TRBV6-1 and J is TRBJ2-7; 7 nucleotides align to TRBD1. This CDR3 is 14 amino acids long. The J segment lost 5 bases and the V segment lost 8 bases, leaving 12 bases of the junction unmatched. Germline CDR1 MNHNS, CDR2 SASEGT. CDR3 nucleotides: TGTGCCAGCCCCTGGACAGGTTTGGTCCACGAGCAGTACTTC. Translation: CASPWTGLVHEQYF.